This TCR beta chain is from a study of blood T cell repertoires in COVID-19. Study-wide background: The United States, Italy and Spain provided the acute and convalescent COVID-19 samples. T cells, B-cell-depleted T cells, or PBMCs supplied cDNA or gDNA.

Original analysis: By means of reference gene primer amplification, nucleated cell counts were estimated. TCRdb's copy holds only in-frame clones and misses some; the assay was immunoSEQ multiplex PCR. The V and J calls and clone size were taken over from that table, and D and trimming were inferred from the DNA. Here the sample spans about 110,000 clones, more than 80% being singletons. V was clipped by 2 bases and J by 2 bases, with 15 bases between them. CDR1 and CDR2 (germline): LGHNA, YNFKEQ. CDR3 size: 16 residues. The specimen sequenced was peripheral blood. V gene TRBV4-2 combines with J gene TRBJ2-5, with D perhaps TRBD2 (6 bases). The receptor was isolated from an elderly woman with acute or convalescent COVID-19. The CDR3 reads CASSQLRGAGQETQYF. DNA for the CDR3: TGTGCCAGCAGCCAACTTCGCGGGGCGGGACAAGAGACCCAGTACTTC.